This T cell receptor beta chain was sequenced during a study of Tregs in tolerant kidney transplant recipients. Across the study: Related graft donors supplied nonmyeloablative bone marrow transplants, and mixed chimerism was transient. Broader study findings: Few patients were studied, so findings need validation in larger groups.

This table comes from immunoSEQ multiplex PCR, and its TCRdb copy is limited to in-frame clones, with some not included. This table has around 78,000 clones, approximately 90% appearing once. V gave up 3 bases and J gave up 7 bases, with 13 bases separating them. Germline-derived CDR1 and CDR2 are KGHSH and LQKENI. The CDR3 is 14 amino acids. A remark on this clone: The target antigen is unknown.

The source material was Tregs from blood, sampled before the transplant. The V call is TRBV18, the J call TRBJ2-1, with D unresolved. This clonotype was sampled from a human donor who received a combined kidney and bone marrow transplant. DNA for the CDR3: TGTGCCAGCTCACCCCGATCGGCTTTGAATGAGCAGTTCTTC. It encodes CASSPRSALNEQFF.